The 13 T cell receptor beta chains below come from one sample, sequenced in a study of blood T cells in healthy people across ages. Using a J-beta primer mix together with a sample-barcoded 5' primer, a second PCR was run for roughly 7 to 12 cycles. TCRdb used MiXCR to reprocess the 5' RACE reads, holding one entry per CDR3 protein. Of around 1.1 million distinct CDR3 sequences listed, around two fifths are singletons. Sequencing was carried out using blood. Source of these receptors: a man between 18 and 29 years old in good health.

In this sample, this clonotype turned up once. The chain joins TRBV30 to TRBJ2-1; 7 nucleotides align to TRBD2. V shed 4 bases, J shed 4 bases, and the junction held 7 bases outside the gene matches. This CDR3 has 14 amino acids. Germline values: CDR1 GTSNPN, CDR2 SVGIG (reference sequence). The CDR3 protein is CAWTGTGGYNEQFF. The CDR3 DNA follows: TGTGCCTGGACAGGTACGGGGGGTTACAATGAGCAGTTCTTC. Complete variable domain (other parts from reference TRBV30 and TRBJ2-1): SQTIHQWPATLVQPVGSPLSLECTVEGTSNPNLYWYRQAAGRGLQLLFYSVGIGQISSEVPQNLSASRPQDRQFILSSKKLLLSDSGFYLCAWTGTGGYNEQFFGPGTRLTVL.

The CDR3 nucleotides read TGCGCCAGCAGCTCGTCCCGGGACAGGGAGGCCGGGGAGCTGTTTTTT. Amino acids: CASSSSRDREAGELFF. The rearrangement uses TRBV5-1 and TRBJ2-2; TRBD1 matches 9 bases. V dropped 3 bases and J dropped 6; count of bases not matched to a gene: 9. Germline V gene sequence: CDR1 SGHRS, CDR2 YFSETQ. This CDR3 comprises 16 residues.

This chain joins TRBV20-1 and TRBJ2-7, with a weak D call TRBD2 (6 bases). Germline values: CDR1 DFQATT, CDR2 SNEGSKA (reference sequence). The V gene lost 5 bases and the J gene lost 4 bases, with 18 bases spanning the gap. The CDR3 is 14 residues long. In DNA, the CDR3 is TGCAGTGCTGGACCCCGGGAGATGGGTTACGAGCAGTACTTC. Its translation: CSAGPREMGYEQYF.

The J gene is TRBJ2-5, the V gene TRBV6-4; D is tentatively TRBD1 or TRBD2 (5 bases each). The CDR3 is made up of 15 amino acids. The V and J ends lost 6 bases and 11 bases respectively, with 25 bases between them. In germline, CDR1 is MRHNA, CDR2 SNTAGT. The CDR3, as DNA: TGTGCCAGCAGCGCGGACGTGGGGGTATACAATGAACAGTACTTC. This sequence encodes CASSADVGVYNEQYF.

The J gene is TRBJ2-1, the V gene TRBV28; the D gene could be TRBD1 or TRBD2 (6 bases each). The CDR3 loop spans 17 amino acids. Germline V lookup: CDR1 MDHEN, CDR2 SYDVKM. The V gene lost 3 bases and the J gene lost 1 base, with 16 bases spanning the gap. The CDR3 sequence is CASSFLAGGPSYNEQFF. CDR3 coding DNA: TGTGCCAGCAGTTTCCTAGCCGGGGGCCCATCCTACAATGAGCAGTTCTTC.

This clonotype has ten or more counts. V and J are TRBV6-6 and TRBJ2-1; 7 nucleotides line up with TRBD1. In germline, CDR1 is MNHNY, CDR2 SVGAGI (reference sequence). There are 17 residues in the CDR3. The ends lost 0 bases at V and 7 bases at J; junction bases unmatched: 12. This chain's CDR3 is CASSYSIFNRGWNEQFF. The CDR3, as DNA: TGTGCCAGCAGTTACTCGATATTCAACAGGGGATGGAATGAGCAGTTCTTC.

The CDR3: CASSNHRQGREQYF. The DNA for the CDR3 is TGTGCCAGCAGTAACCACCGACAGGGTCGGGAGCAGTACTTC. The J gene is TRBJ2-5, the V gene TRBV6-5, with D possibly TRBD1 on 7 matching bases. The CDR3 is made up of 14 amino acids. The ends were cut back, 5 bases at V and 11 bases at J, with 21 bases in the middle. The germline CDR1 and CDR2 sequences are MNHEY and SVGAGI.

V and J are TRBV20-1 and TRBJ1-3; D gene unclear. Germline CDR1 is DFQATT and CDR2 is SNEGSKA (reference sequence). V was shortened by 4 bases and J by 2 bases, with 9 bases between the two germline ends. The CDR3 covers 13 residues. The CDR3 sequence: CSATKTAGNTIYF. The CDR3 DNA is TGCAGTGCTACCAAAACCGCTGGAAACACCATATATTTT.

This chain joins TRBV20-1 and TRBJ1-1; TRBD1 is a possible D gene (5 bases). The CDR3 has 12 amino acids. Between the trimmed V and J ends, which lost 6 bases and 1 base, there was a span of 9 bases. Germline CDR1 DFQATT, CDR2 SNEGSKA (reference sequence). This CDR3 is CSADSRNTEAFF. The DNA of the CDR3 is TGCAGTGCCGACAGCCGGAACACTGAAGCTTTCTTT.

This clonotype was recorded many times. The chain uses TRBV6-1 and TRBJ2-3; no clear D. The CDR3 contains 14 residues. V was clipped by 1 base and J by 5 bases, with 10 bases between them. Germline CDR1 is MNHNS and CDR2 is SASEGT. The CDR3 sequence: CASSEGALRDTQYF. For the CDR3, the DNA is TGTGCCAGCAGTGAAGGGGCGTTGAGAGATACGCAGTATTTT.

The V and J genes are TRBV15 and TRBJ1-1; D gene uncertain. V lost 1 base to trimming and J lost 5 bases, with 14 bases between them. The CDR3 runs 15 residues. In germline, CDR1 is LNHNV, CDR2 YYDKDF (reference sequence). Here the CDR3 reads CATSRVRVGGTEAFF. The CDR3 region has the DNA TGTGCCACCAGCAGAGTTCGGGTCGGAGGGACTGAAGCTTTCTTT.

V is TRBV29-1 and J is TRBJ1-2; a possible D gene is TRBD1 (5 bases). In germline, CDR1 is SQVTM, CDR2 ANQGSEA. V was clipped by 5 bases and J by 3 bases, with 13 bases between them. The CDR3 is 13 amino acids. Written as DNA, the CDR3 is TGCAGCGTTAAGGGGATTCTGGACTATGGCTACACCTTC. Protein: CSVKGILDYGYTF.

The rearrangement joins TRBV20-1 to TRBJ2-7; 7 nucleotides line up with TRBD2. The CDR3 totals 14 residues. Germline V lookup: CDR1 DFQATT, CDR2 SNEGSKA (reference sequence). Trimming removed 5 bases from V and 3 bases from J; junction bases left unmatched: 10. CDR3 in DNA: TGCAGTGCTCCGGACCCGGGGGGAAACTACGAGCAGTACTTC. It codes for CSAPDPGGNYEQYF.